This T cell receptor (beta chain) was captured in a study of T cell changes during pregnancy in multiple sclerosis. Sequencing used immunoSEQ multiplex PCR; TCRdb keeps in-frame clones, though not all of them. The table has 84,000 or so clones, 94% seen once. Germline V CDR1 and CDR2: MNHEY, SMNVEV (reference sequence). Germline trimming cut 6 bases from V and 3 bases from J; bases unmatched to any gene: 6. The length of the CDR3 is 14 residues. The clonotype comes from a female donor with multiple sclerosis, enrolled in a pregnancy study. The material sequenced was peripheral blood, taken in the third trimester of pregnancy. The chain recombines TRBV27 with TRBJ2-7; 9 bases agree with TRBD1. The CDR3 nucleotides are TGTGCCAGCAGCCAAGGACAGGGGTACTACGAGCAGTACTTC. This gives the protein CASSQGQGYYEQYF.